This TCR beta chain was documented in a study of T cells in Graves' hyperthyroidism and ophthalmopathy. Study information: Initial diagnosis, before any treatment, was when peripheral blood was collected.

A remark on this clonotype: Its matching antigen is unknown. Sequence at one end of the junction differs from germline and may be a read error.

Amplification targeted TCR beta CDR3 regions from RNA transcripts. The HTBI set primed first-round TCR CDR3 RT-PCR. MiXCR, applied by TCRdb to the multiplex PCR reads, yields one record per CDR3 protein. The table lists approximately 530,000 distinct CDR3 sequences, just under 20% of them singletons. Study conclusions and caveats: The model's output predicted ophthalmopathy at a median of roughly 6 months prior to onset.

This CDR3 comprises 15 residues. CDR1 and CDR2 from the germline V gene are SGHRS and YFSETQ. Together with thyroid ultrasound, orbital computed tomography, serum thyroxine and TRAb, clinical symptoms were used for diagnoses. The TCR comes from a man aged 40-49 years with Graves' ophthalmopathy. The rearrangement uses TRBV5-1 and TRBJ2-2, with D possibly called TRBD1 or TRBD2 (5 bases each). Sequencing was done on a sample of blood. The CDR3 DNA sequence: TGTGCCAGCAGCTTAGAGGGGTCGAACACCGGGGAGCTGTTTTTT. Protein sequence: CASSLEGSNTGELFF.